The 24 T cell receptor beta chains in this list originate from one sample, sequenced in a study of human T cells and chemical hapten exposure. The time point was: patch test 3, about 24 weeks after DPC sensitization. Noted treatment: therapeutic diphenylcyclopropenone sensitization with weekly scalp DPC. TCRdb analysed the RACE reads with MiXCR anew, one entry per CDR3 protein. Among 80,000 to 100,000 distinct CDR3 sequences listed, about a tenth were seen once. Sequencing used whole blood, obtained in connection with sensitization to the hapten diphenylcyclopropenone (DPC). These receptors were taken from a young woman with alopecia areata. Some clones in this sample may be carry-over from other donors' samples.

This clonotype was observed at least ten times. The chain combines TRBV20-1 with TRBJ2-7, with D perhaps matching TRBD2 (6 bases). V gave up 6 bases and J gave up 2 bases, with 14 bases separating them. Germline CDR1 DFQATT, CDR2 SNEGSKA (reference sequence). The length of the CDR3 is 13 residues. This chain's CDR3 is CSAEGLAAYEQYF. As DNA, the CDR3 is TGCAGTGCAGAGGGACTGGCGGCCTACGAGCAGTACTTC.

This clonotype has a handful of counts. The J gene is TRBJ2-4, the V gene TRBV7-2; no definite D call. The CDR3 has 14 amino acids. Trimming shortened V by 1 base and J by 0 bases, and 4 bases separated the two germline ends. Looked up from germline, CDR1 is SGHTA and CDR2 is FQGNSA. The CDR3 loop reads CASSLDLAKNIQYF. The CDR3 DNA sequence: TGTGCCAGCAGCTTAGATCTAGCCAAAAACATTCAGTACTTC.

The table lists this clonotype with a few counts. The gene calls are TRBV6-2 or TRBV6-3 and TRBJ2-3; D possibly corresponds to TRBD2 (5 bases). The CDR3 consists of 12 residues. Germline V CDR1 and CDR2: MNHEY, SVGEGT. Trimming pared 7 bases from V and 4 bases from J, leaving 9 bases between. This chain's CDR3 is CASKGLADTQYF. CDR3 nucleotide sequence: TGTGCCAGCAAAGGACTTGCAGATACGCAGTATTTT.

The CDR3 here is CASRHIDSNQPQHF. The CDR3 bases are TGTGCCAGCAGACACATAGATAGCAATCAGCCCCAGCATTTT. The chain employs TRBV28 and TRBJ1-5; no definite D call. Per the germline V gene, CDR1 is MDHEN and CDR2 is SYDVKM. The CDR3 totals 14 residues. V gave up 6 bases and J gave up 0 bases, with 9 bases separating them.

This clonotype was picked up many times. The J gene is TRBJ2-5, the V gene TRBV5-4, with D uncertain. CDR1 is SGHNT and CDR2 is YYREEE in the germline V gene (reference sequence). This CDR3 is 13 amino acids long. Trimming left V 2 bases short and J 1 base short, with 6 bases between. This chain's CDR3 is CASSFGPQETQYF. The CDR3 region has the DNA TGTGCCAGCAGCTTTGGACCCCAAGAGACCCAGTACTTC.

This clonotype has ten or more counts. V and J are TRBV10-2 and TRBJ2-2, with 8 bases lining up with TRBD2. V trimming: 5 bases; J trimming: 5 bases; junction bases outside the gene matches: 4. The germline V gene encodes CDR1 WSHSY and CDR2 SAAADI. CDR3 size: 14 residues. This chain's CDR3 is CASSFSGITGELFF. DNA for the CDR3: TGCGCCAGCAGTTTTAGCGGGATTACCGGGGAGCTGTTTTTT.

Ten or more counts support this clonotype. The chain employs TRBV11-2 and TRBJ2-5; 7 bases fit TRBD1. This CDR3 comprises 15 residues. The V gene's germline CDR1 is SGHAT and CDR2 FQNNGV. After removal of 5 bases from V and 2 bases from J, the junction contained 8 bases not matched to a gene. The CDR3 DNA follows: TGTGCCAGCAGCAACCGGGACAGCCTACAAGAGACCCAGTACTTC. The encoded protein is CASSNRDSLQETQYF.

This clonotype was detected ten times or more. J is TRBJ2-2 and V is TRBV9, with 8 nucleotides matching TRBD2. This CDR3 spans 16 amino acids. Trimming at V came to 3 bases and at J to 5 bases, leaving 9 bases not matched to a gene. Germline V CDR1 and CDR2: SGDLS, YYNGEE. The CDR3: CASSGPSGSHTGELFF. Here the CDR3 DNA reads TGTGCCAGCAGCGGGCCCAGCGGGAGTCATACCGGGGAGCTGTTTTTT.

This clonotype has at least ten counts. V gene TRBV6-2 or TRBV6-3 combines with J gene TRBJ2-7; 7 nucleotides agree with TRBD2. The V segment lost 2 bases and the J segment 7 bases; nucleotides outside the gene matches: 5. Germline CDR1 and CDR2: MNHEY and SVGEGT. The CDR3 spans 13 residues. As DNA, the CDR3 is TGTGCCAGCAGTTACGCCCCCGGGAGGGAGCAGTACGTC. It yields the protein CASSYAPGREQYV.

Many counts were recorded for this clonotype. The rearrangement links TRBV7-9 to TRBJ1-4; D gene unclear. Per the germline V gene, CDR1 is SEHNR and CDR2 is FQNEAQ (reference sequence). Trimming took 5 bases from V and 11 from J, leaving 9 bases between them. The CDR3 loop spans 11 amino acids. The CDR3 is CASSQEEKLFF. CDR3 bases: TGTGCCAGCAGCCAGGAGGAGAAACTGTTTTTT. The full variable domain, its missing parts supplied by reference TRBV7-9 and TRBJ1-4, is DTGVSQNPRHKITKRGQNVTFRCDPISEHNRLYWYRQTLGQGPEFLTYFQNEAQLEKSRLLSDRFSAERPKGSFSTLEIQRTEQGDSAMYLCASSQEEKLFFGSGTQLSVL.

J is TRBJ2-2 and V is TRBV28, with no clear D. The germline V and J ends were trimmed by 10 bases and 6 bases, with 18 bases remaining between them. Per the germline V gene, CDR1 is MDHEN and CDR2 is SYDVKM. The CDR3 sequence is 14 residues long. For the CDR3, the DNA is TGTGCCACCCTTGCGACTTCAGCCCCCGGGGAGCTGTTTTTT. Translation: CATLATSAPGELFF. The full variable domain, rest sourced from reference TRBV28 and TRBJ2-2, is DVKVTQSSRYLVKRTGEKVFLECVQDMDHENMFWYRQDPGLGLRLIYFSYDVKMKEKGDIPEGYSVSREKKERFSLILESASTNQTSMYLCATLATSAPGELFFGEGSRLTVL.

The sample holds a few counts of this clonotype. V gene TRBV29-1 combines with J gene TRBJ2-5; D gene uncertain. The germline CDR1 and CDR2 sequences are SQVTM and ANQGSEA. There are 14 residues in the CDR3. Trimming shortened V by 3 bases and J by 1 base, and 12 bases separated the two germline ends. The DNA of the CDR3 is TGCAGCGTTGAGTTTTGGGGTGTCCAAGAGACCCAGTACTTC. This encodes CSVEFWGVQETQYF. The whole variable domain, filled in from reference TRBV29-1 and TRBJ2-5, reads SAVISQKPSRDICQRGTSLTIQCQVDSQVTMMFWYRQQPGQSLTLIATANQGSEATYESGFVIDKFPISRPNLTFSTLTVSNMSPEDSSIYLCSVEFWGVQETQYFGPGTRLLVL.

The sample holds many counts of this clonotype. This chain links TRBV6-1 with TRBJ2-5, with TRBD1 matching over 7 bases. This CDR3 comprises 16 residues. Germline CDR1 MNHNS, CDR2 SASEGT. The junction had 11 bases not matched to a gene; V was cut back by 6 bases and J by 1 base. The CDR3 coding sequence is TGTGCCAGCAGCGCCCTGGGACAGACTCTCCAAGAGACCCAGTACTTC. Encoded protein: CASSALGQTLQETQYF.

The chain employs TRBV28 and TRBJ2-1; D might be TRBD2 (6 bases). The CDR3 loop spans 15 amino acids. Germline V lookup: CDR1 MDHEN, CDR2 SYDVKM. Trimming removed 7 bases from V and 7 bases from J, with 20 bases in between. The CDR3 here is CASTSGLQVGNEQFF. CDR3 DNA sequence: TGTGCCAGCACCTCAGGACTACAGGTTGGGAATGAGCAGTTCTTC.

This clonotype turned up a few times. The rearrangement joins TRBV19 to TRBJ1-5; TRBD1 matches at 8 bases. Germline lookup yields CDR1 LNHDA and CDR2 SQIVND (reference sequence). The J segment lost 2 bases and the V segment lost 4 bases, leaving 10 bases of the junction unmatched. The CDR3 is made up of 17 amino acids. CDR3 bases: TGTGCCAGTAGTACCGTGACAGGGGCTTTCGGCAATCAGCCCCAGCATTTT. This sequence encodes CASSTVTGAFGNQPQHF.

This clonotype was observed many times. The chain links TRBV11-2 to TRBJ2-7; a possible D gene is TRBD1 (6 bases). V was shortened by 5 bases and J by 9 bases, with 11 bases between the two germline ends. From germline, CDR1 is SGHAT and CDR2 FQNNGV. This CDR3 spans 11 amino acids. CDR3 in amino acids: CASSQTGLQYF. For the CDR3, the DNA is TGTGCCAGCAGCCAAACAGGGTTGCAGTACTTC.

The chain is built from TRBV18 and TRBJ1-1, with D unresolved. Trimming took off 6 bases at V and 0 bases at J, with 14 bases between the two ends. The germline CDR1 and CDR2 sequences are KGHSH and LQKENI. The CDR3 is made up of 15 amino acids. CDR3 nucleotide sequence: TGTGCCAGCTCGGGCCAACGACTCATGAACACTGAAGCTTTCTTT. It codes for CASSGQRLMNTEAFF.

This chain joins TRBV20-1 and TRBJ1-1; D is possibly TRBD1 (6 bases). CDR3 length: 13 residues. Germline lookup yields CDR1 DFQATT and CDR2 SNEGSKA (reference sequence). The ends were cut back, 5 bases at V and 4 bases at J, with 14 bases in the middle. The CDR3 coding sequence is TGCAGTGCTGGGGGGGGACAAGGCACTGAAGCTTTCTTT. Its protein product is CSAGGGQGTEAFF.

This clonotype was counted ten times or more. The chain is built from TRBV28 and TRBJ2-4; maybe TRBD1 (5 bases). Per germline, CDR1 MDHEN and CDR2 SYDVKM. This CDR3 region has 15 residues. Trimming left V 7 bases short and J 2 bases short, with 15 bases between. DNA of the CDR3: TGTGCCAGCAAGGAGACAGTGAATACCAAAAACATTCAGTACTTC. This sequence encodes CASKETVNTKNIQYF.

This clonotype was counted between two and nine times. J is TRBJ2-5 and V is TRBV12-3 or TRBV12-4; D tentatively reads TRBD1 or TRBD2 (5 bases each). With 4 bases removed from V and 6 bases from J, the gap between germline ends came to 18 bases. The CDR3 is 15 amino acids. CDR3 sequence (DNA): TGTGCCAGCAGTTCACGGGACGGCTCAATAAAGACCCAGTACTTC. Amino acid sequence: CASSSRDGSIKTQYF.

Ten or more counts support this clonotype. The chain joins TRBV6-2 or TRBV6-3 to TRBJ2-6, with D tentatively TRBD1 (5 bases). The CDR3 loop spans 19 amino acids. Germline V gene lookup returns CDR1 MNHEY and CDR2 SVGEGT. The ends were cut back, 7 bases at V and 1 base at J, with 23 bases in the middle. The CDR3 spells CASTTTPGRATSGANVLTF. Here the CDR3 DNA reads TGTGCCAGCACCACTACACCTGGCAGGGCAACTTCTGGGGCCAACGTCCTGACTTTC.

This clonotype was seen ten or more times. The rearrangement joins TRBV9 to TRBJ2-3; 7 bases align to TRBD1. The V gene end was trimmed by 3 bases and the J gene end by 3 bases; junction bases not matched to a gene: 4. Germline V gene sequence: CDR1 SGDLS, CDR2 YYNGEE. This CDR3 is built from 14 residues. The CDR3 reads CASSDRGLTDTQYF. The CDR3 coding sequence is TGTGCCAGCAGCGACAGGGGCCTTACAGATACGCAGTATTTT.

This clonotype came up many times. This sequence joins TRBV6-5 and TRBJ2-3; no clear D. V lost 6 bases, J lost 4 bases, and 20 bases lay in between. The germline gives CDR1 MNHEY, CDR2 SVGAGI. There are 16 residues in the CDR3. DNA of the CDR3: TGTGCCAGCAGCTATAAATCTCCTATCCGGGCAGATACGCAGTATTTT. Translated, it gives CASSYKSPIRADTQYF.

This clonotype was counted between two and nine times. The chain couples TRBV29-1 to TRBJ2-2; D is tentatively TRBD1 or TRBD2 (5 bases each). This CDR3 is built from 14 residues. V was clipped by 6 bases and J by 1 base, with 12 bases between them. Per the germline V gene, CDR1 is SQVTM and CDR2 is ANQGSEA. As DNA, the CDR3 is TGCAGCGTGGCCTGGGACGGGAACACCGGGGAGCTGTTTTTT. Translated: CSVAWDGNTGELFF.